Listed here are 20 T cell receptor beta chains from one sample, sequenced in a study of blood T cell repertoires in COVID-19. Sequenced by immunoSEQ multiplex PCR; TCRdb stores in-frame clones only, minus some. The table includes fewer than 350,000 clones, 90% detected once. Material: PBMCs or T cells enriched from blood (not recorded which). The receptors here all came from a woman aged 18-35 years with acute COVID-19.

This chain uses TRBV7-9 with TRBJ2-7; possible D gene TRBD2, 5 bases. Per germline, CDR1 SEHNR and CDR2 FQNEAQ (reference sequence). The CDR3 is made up of 16 amino acids. The ends were cut back, 0 bases at V and 6 bases at J, with 18 bases in the middle. This CDR3 reads CASSLARPGSRGEQYF. The CDR3 DNA follows: TGTGCCAGCAGCTTAGCTAGGCCCGGATCCCGGGGCGAGCAGTACTTC.

CDR3 residues: CASSPPQGGTQYF. For the CDR3, the DNA is TGTGCCAGCTCACCACCACAGGGGGGTACGCAGTATTTT. This rearrangement joins TRBV18 to TRBJ2-3; 8 bases match TRBD1. Unmatched junction bases numbered 1, after V lost 0 bases and J lost 8 bases. There are 13 residues in the CDR3. CDR1 is KGHSH and CDR2 is LQKENI in the germline V gene.

The chain employs TRBV5-1 and TRBJ2-1, with 9 nucleotides matching TRBD1. CDR1 is SGHRS, CDR2 YFSETQ, per germline. The CDR3 length is 15 residues. J lost 6 bases, V lost 4 bases, and 8 bases had no gene match. CDR3 region: CASSLGQGSVNEQFF. CDR3 bases: TGCGCCAGCAGCCTGGGACAGGGAAGCGTCAATGAGCAGTTCTTC.

The chain carries TRBV30 and TRBJ1-5; D remains ambiguous. Germline CDR1 is GTSNPN and CDR2 is SVGIG (reference sequence). V was clipped by 0 bases and J by 3 bases, with 6 bases between them. This CDR3 is 13 amino acids long. The CDR3 here is CAWSVQHNQPQHF. The DNA for the CDR3 is TGTGCCTGGAGTGTACAGCACAATCAGCCCCAGCATTTT.

This chain links TRBV3-1 (or the pseudogene TRBV3-2) with TRBJ2-1; TRBD2 matches at 13 bases. The V gene end was trimmed by 4 bases and the J gene end by 7 bases; junction bases not matched to a gene: 10. The germline V gene encodes CDR1 LGHDT and CDR2 YNNKEL (reference sequence). The CDR3 is 17 residues long. Written as DNA, the CDR3 is TGTGCCAGCAGCCCTCGGGGACTAGCGGGATCGGGGAATGAGCAGTTCTTC. Encoded protein: CASSPRGLAGSGNEQFF.

The V and J genes are TRBV4-1 and TRBJ2-5, with 8 bases aligning to TRBD1. CDR3 size: 16 residues. Germline CDR1 MGHRA, CDR2 YSYEKL. V shed 2 bases and J 4 bases; nucleotides not matched to a gene: 9. This CDR3 is CASSQWNRGIGETQYF. As DNA, the CDR3 is TGCGCCAGCAGCCAATGGAACAGGGGGATTGGAGAGACCCAGTACTTC.

The J gene is TRBJ2-7, the V gene TRBV19; 9 bases are a match to TRBD2. The CDR3 runs to 14 residues. Trimming took 3 bases from V and 3 from J; bases not matched to a gene: 3. CDR1 and CDR2 from the germline V gene are LNHDA and SQIVND (reference sequence). The CDR3 coding sequence is TGTGCCAGTAGTATTAATAGCGGGGGCTACGAGCAGTACTTC. Its translation: CASSINSGGYEQYF. The full variable domain, rest sourced from reference TRBV19 and TRBJ2-7, is DGGITQSPKYLFRKEGQNVTLSCEQNLNHDAMYWYRQDPGQGLRLIYYSQIVNDFQKGDIAEGYSVSREKKESFPLTVTSAQKNPTAFYLCASSINSGGYEQYFGPGTRLTVT.

This chain joins TRBV5-4 and TRBJ2-2; no firm D call. Trimming took off 4 bases at V and 6 bases at J, with 16 bases between the two ends. The CDR3 extends over 15 amino acids. Germline V CDR1 and CDR2: SGHNT, YYREEE (reference sequence). Written as DNA, the CDR3 is TGTGCCAGCAGCCTGGAAGACTGGAAACCCGGGGAGCTGTTTTTT. This translates into CASSLEDWKPGELFF.

This chain joins TRBV20-1 and TRBJ2-7, with 7 bases identical to TRBD1. J was trimmed by 3 bases and V by 3 bases; bases with no gene match: 11. CDR1 DFQATT and CDR2 SNEGSKA come from the germline V gene (reference sequence). The CDR3 sequence is 15 residues long. CDR3 amino acids: CSASSPASGGYEQYF. The CDR3 coding sequence is TGCAGTGCTAGTAGCCCCGCCTCAGGGGGCTACGAGCAGTACTTC.

The V call is TRBV11-1, the J call TRBJ2-7; D might be TRBD1 (6 bases). The CDR3 runs to 13 residues. The germline gives CDR1 SGHAT, CDR2 FQDESV (reference sequence). Trimming pared 5 bases from V and 4 bases from J, leaving 12 bases between. In DNA form, the CDR3 reads TGTGCCAGCAGCGACTTAGGGGGATACGAGCAGTACTTC. As protein: CASSDLGGYEQYF.

The CDR3 sequence: CASSETGGGLLDEQYF. CDR3 nucleotide sequence: TGCGCCAGCAGTGAGACTGGGGGGGGGCTTCTAGACGAGCAGTACTTC. The V gene is TRBV10-2, the J gene TRBJ2-7, with D possibly being TRBD2 (7 bases). Trimming stripped 2 bases from V and 5 bases from J, with 19 bases between. CDR1 and CDR2 from the germline V gene are WSHSY and SAAADI. The CDR3 totals 16 residues.

This sequence joins TRBV7-6 and TRBJ1-5, with D perhaps matching TRBD1 (6 bases). The V gene lost 3 bases and the J gene lost 4 bases, with 7 bases spanning the gap. The CDR3 spans 13 residues. Germline loops: CDR1 SGHVS, CDR2 FNYEAQ. The CDR3: CASSLGQNQPQHF. CDR3 DNA: TGTGCCAGCAGCTTGGGACAAAATCAGCCCCAGCATTTT.

The rearrangement uses TRBV2 and TRBJ2-3, with D possibly matching TRBD2 (6 bases). Trimming shortened V by 6 bases and J by 0 bases, and 13 bases separated the two germline ends. Germline loops: CDR1 SNHLY, CDR2 FYNNEI. The CDR3 is 15 amino acids. This CDR3 is CASRLAAVSTDTQYF. Here the CDR3 DNA reads TGTGCCAGCAGACTAGCCGCGGTCAGCACAGATACGCAGTATTTT.

This sequence joins TRBV27 and TRBJ2-1, with unresolved D. The germline V and J ends were trimmed by 2 bases and 5 bases, with 13 bases remaining between them. Germline CDR1 reads MNHEY; CDR2 reads SMNVEV (reference sequence). The CDR3 is 15 amino acids. The CDR3 sequence: CASSLRSSPDNEQFF. The CDR3 DNA is TGTGCCAGCAGTTTACGGTCTAGTCCTGACAATGAGCAGTTCTTC.

The chain couples TRBV11-3 to TRBJ2-2, with 7 bases fitting TRBD1. Germline V gives CDR1 SGHNT, CDR2 YENEEA. The junction had 5 bases not matched to a gene; V was cut back by 4 bases and J by 0 bases. CDR3 size: 16 residues. DNA for the CDR3: TGTGCCAGCAGCTCATGGACAGGACCGAACACCGGGGAGCTGTTTTTT. As protein: CASSSWTGPNTGELFF.

Worth noting for this clone: This sample includes further DNA sequences coding for the same CDR3. The rearrangement uses TRBV12-3 or TRBV12-4 and TRBJ1-5; the D gene is possibly TRBD1 (6 bases). Trimming shortened V by 6 bases and J by 4 bases, and 10 bases separated the two germline ends. CDR3 length: 13 amino acids. As DNA, the CDR3 is TGTGCCAGCAGCTACAGGGAGAATCAGCCCCAGCATTTT. Its protein product is CASSYRENQPQHF.

This clone was recorded once. CDR3 DNA sequence: TGTGCCAGCAGTTACTTATGGCAGGGGGGAGCCTACGAGCAGTACTTC. It is translated as CASSYLWQGGAYEQYF. The J gene is TRBJ2-7, the V gene TRBV6-5; D is perhaps TRBD1 (7 bases). CDR3 length equals 16 residues. Germline CDR1 MNHEY, CDR2 SVGAGI. V was pared by 1 base and J by 2 bases, with 15 bases between.

The chain links TRBV4-1 to TRBJ2-5; 8 bases fit TRBD2. The V segment lost 0 bases and the J segment 4 bases; nucleotides outside the gene matches: 13. Per germline, CDR1 MGHRA and CDR2 YSYEKL. The CDR3 contains 18 residues. The CDR3 sequence is CASSQEGGAGVLRETQYF. The CDR3 region has the DNA TGCGCCAGCAGCCAAGAAGGGGGAGCGGGAGTACTCCGAGAGACCCAGTACTTC.

This sequence joins TRBV28 and TRBJ2-5, with 7 bases aligning to TRBD2. Trimming cost V 7 bases and J 2 bases; bases outside gene matches: 10. This CDR3 is built from 15 residues. Germline values: CDR1 MDHEN, CDR2 SYDVKM. In nucleotides, the CDR3 is TGTGCCAGCACTCTATCCACTAGCGTTCAAGAGACCCAGTACTTC. Its protein is CASTLSTSVQETQYF.

The chain combines TRBV11-2 with TRBJ2-2, with 7 bases fitting TRBD1. With 5 bases clipped from V and 4 bases from J, the junction kept 4 bases outside the gene matches. The germline V gene encodes CDR1 SGHAT and CDR2 FQNNGV. The CDR3 has 14 residues. The CDR3: CASSTQGFTGELFF. The CDR3 DNA follows: TGTGCCAGCAGCACACAGGGGTTCACCGGGGAGCTGTTTTTT.